The text below deals with one T cell receptor (beta chain). The antigen is unknown. TCRdb keeps only in-frame clones here, not all; method: immunoSEQ multiplex PCR. The sample has about 410,000 clones; 75% to 90% are singletons. Regarding treatment: around 19 received Ad26.COV2.S at low or high dose, single or two shots; a few received placebo; per-sample allocation not given. At day 63 after the first vaccine or placebo injection, samples were drawn. The V gene lost 6 bases and the J gene lost 0 bases, with 11 bases spanning the gap. CDR3 length: 14 amino acids. The germline CDR1 and CDR2 sequences are ENHRY and SYGVKD. These data originate in a study of Ad26.COV2.S vaccination and SARS-CoV-2 variants. About the research overall: The COV1001 Ad26.COV2.S trial arm included the donor.

Broader study findings: Total responses of T cells may have been underestimated by the analyses of TCR breadth and depth.

V is TRBV10-3 and J is TRBJ1-2; D gene uncertain. The receptor comes from a person aged 18-65 years who received the Ad26.COV2.S COVID-19 vaccine or a placebo. The starting material was peripheral blood, obtained in a trial of Ad26.COV2.S vaccine versus placebo. The CDR3 loop is CAIRGIAANYGYTF. The CDR3 DNA reads as TGTGCCATCAGGGGGATAGCGGCTAACTATGGCTACACCTTC.